This entry is about one T cell receptor beta chain. This sample is part of a study of shared clonotypes between healthy human individuals. Profiled with immunoSEQ multiplex PCR; TCRdb holds only in-frame clones, not every one. Among more than 2 million clones, approximately 96% were seen once, and the ten largest hold 0.13%. Per the germline V gene, CDR1 is SGHAT and CDR2 is FQNNGV. Trimming removed 0 bases from V and 3 bases from J, with 18 bases in between. The CDR3 extends over 17 amino acids. Sequenced: naive CD4+ T cells sorted from blood. Indicated subset: CD45RA+ positively selected. The receptor was isolated from a man between 18 and 35 years old in good health. The chain joins TRBV11-2 to TRBJ2-7; possible D gene TRBD1, 7 bases. This CDR3 is CASSLDRGGGGYYEQYF. The CDR3 region has the DNA TGTGCCAGCAGCTTAGATCGAGGAGGAGGGGGCTACTACGAGCAGTACTTC.